These T cell receptor beta chains were read from a single sample in a study of blood T cell repertoires in COVID-19. Here immunoSEQ multiplex PCR was the method, and the copy in TCRdb shows in-frame clones only, minus some. The repertoire has approximately 150,000 clones, approximately 86% of them found once; the top ten carry 6.5% to 9.5%. The sequencing input was peripheral blood. The source is a woman older than 75 with COVID-19, enrolled during active disease. The CDR3 runs from the conserved cysteine through the conserved F or W. The order of the fields is J gene, D gene, V gene, clone size, CDR3 DNA, CDR3 protein. D genes are given only for firm matches. The listing skips clone size in some rows; elsewhere it reads once, few, many or a size class.

J: TRBJ2-7
D: -
V: TRBV5-1
size: -
DNA: TGCGCCAGCAGACAGGACAGCTTGAGCTCCTACGAGCAGTACTTC
CDR3: CASRQDSLSSYEQYF

J: TRBJ2-1
D: TRBD2
V: TRBV7-9
size: -
DNA: TGTGCCAGCAGCTTTCTAGCGGGGGGGCCTATTGAGCAGTTCTTC
CDR3: CASSFLAGGPIEQFF

J: TRBJ2-5
D: -
V: TRBV5-4
size: -
DNA: TGTGCCAGCAGCTTGTGGGCATCAGAGACCCAGTACTTC
CDR3: CASSLWASETQYF

J: TRBJ1-2
D: -
V: TRBV3-1/TRBV3-2
size: -
DNA: TGTGCCAGCAGCCAAGATTGGCAGGGTGGTGCGGGCTACACCTTC
CDR3: CASSQDWQGGAGYTF

J: TRBJ1-1
D: -
V: TRBV21-1
size: few
DNA: TGTGCCAGCAGCAATGGCAGCGTTGAAGCTTTCTTT
CDR3: CASSNGSVEAFF

J: TRBJ1-2
D: -
V: TRBV7-2
size: -
DNA: TGTGCCAGCATCGCGTCGGGATACTCTGGAGGCTACACCTTC
CDR3: CASIASGYSGGYTF

J: TRBJ2-6
D: -
V: TRBV5-6
size: once
DNA: TGTGCCAGCAGCTGGGCCGATGGGGCCAACGTCCTGACTTTC
CDR3: CASSWADGANVLTF

J: TRBJ1-1
D: TRBD1
V: TRBV19
size: -
DNA: TGTGCCAGTACCCCACAGGGGCCGAACACTGAAGCTTTCTTT
CDR3: CASTPQGPNTEAFF

J: TRBJ1-3
D: TRBD1
V: TRBV5-1
size: -
DNA: TGCGCCAGCAGCTCAGGGACAGGGATGGGAAACACCATATATTTT
CDR3: CASSSGTGMGNTIYF

J: TRBJ2-2
D: TRBD1
V: TRBV7-3
size: -
DNA: TGTGCCAGCAGACCAGACAGGGGGCTGTTGGCCGGGGAGCTGTTTTTT
CDR3: CASRPDRGLLAGELFF

J: TRBJ1-1
D: -
V: TRBV20-1
size: -
DNA: TGCAGTGCTAGTGCCGGGGTGAACACTGAAGCTTTCTTT
CDR3: CSASAGVNTEAFF

J: TRBJ1-1
D: -
V: TRBV6-6
size: -
DNA: TGTGCCAGCACCACTAATTCGGTGAACACTGAAGCTTTCTTT
CDR3: CASTTNSVNTEAFF

J: TRBJ1-1
D: -
V: TRBV12-3/TRBV12-4
size: -
DNA: TGTGCCAGCAGTTTATATTCGGCGGTTGAAGCTTTCTTT
CDR3: CASSLYSAVEAFF

J: TRBJ2-1
D: TRBD1
V: TRBV5-1
size: once
DNA: TGCGCCAGCAGCGTTAACACCGGGACAGGCTACAATGAGCAGTTCTTC
CDR3: CASSVNTGTGYNEQFF

J: TRBJ1-1
D: -
V: TRBV5-4
size: -
DNA: TGTGCCAGCAGTTCACAGGGAAAAGAGGGAGCTGAAGCTTTCTTT
CDR3: CASSSQGKEGAEAFF

J: TRBJ1-1
D: TRBD1
V: TRBV19
size: -
DNA: TGTGCCACTAAAGACAGGGAGAACACTGAAGCTTTCTTT
CDR3: CATKDRENTEAFF

J: TRBJ2-6
D: -
V: TRBV5-1
size: once
DNA: TGCGCCAGCAGCTTCGGGAACTCTGGGGCCAACGTCCTGACTTTC
CDR3: CASSFGNSGANVLTF

J: TRBJ1-3
D: -
V: TRBV5-1
size: -
DNA: TGCGCCAGCAGCTTGGCGAGGGGGAATTTT
CDR3: CASSLARGNF

J: TRBJ1-3
D: -
V: TRBV25-1
size: -
DNA: TGTGCCAGCAGTGATCCGAGAGCTGGAAACACCATATATTTT
CDR3: CASSDPRAGNTIYF

J: TRBJ1-5
D: -
V: TRBV19
size: -
DNA: TGTGCCAGTAGTTTCCGTAGTAGCAATCAGCCCCAGCATTTT
CDR3: CASSFRSSNQPQHF

J: TRBJ1-4
D: -
V: TRBV7-9
size: -
DNA: TGTGCCAGCAGCCCGCGGATCGGGGGGAATGAAAAACTGTTTTTT
CDR3: CASSPRIGGNEKLFF

J: TRBJ2-7
D: -
V: TRBV7-2
size: few
DNA: TGTGCCAGCAGCTTTAGGGGTGGCGAGCAGTACTTC
CDR3: CASSFRGGEQYF

J: TRBJ2-5
D: TRBD2
V: TRBV5-1
size: many
DNA: TGCGCCAGCAGCTTCCGAGCGGGGGGGCCAAGCCGGGAGACCCAGTACTTC
CDR3: CASSFRAGGPSRETQYF

J: TRBJ2-6
D: -
V: TRBV7-8
size: -
DNA: TGTGCCAGCAGCCCGGCACAGGGCACCTCTGGGGCCAACGTCCTGACTTTC
CDR3: CASSPAQGTSGANVLTF

J: TRBJ1-2
D: -
V: TRBV6-5
size: -
DNA: TGTGCCAGCAGGGCAGGGCGTAACTATGGCTACACCTTC
CDR3: CASRAGRNYGYTF

J: TRBJ1-4
D: TRBD1
V: TRBV12-5
size: -
DNA: TGTGCTAGTGGTCCGGGACAGCCAAATGAAAAACTGTTTTTT
CDR3: CASGPGQPNEKLFF